This TCR beta chain was sequenced for a study of shared clonotypes between healthy human individuals. Overall study results and limits: With few donors, the genetic and exposure-history diversity represented was limited.

Per the original data handling: Because ImmunoSEQ provided only junction sequences with no quality scores, the filtering differed. TCRdb keeps only in-frame clones here, not all; method: immunoSEQ multiplex PCR. That table supplies the V and J calls and clone size; D and trimming were determined from the DNA. The repertoire holds under 2.5 million clones, roughly 92% seen once, with about 0.36% in the top ten. Trimming removed 5 bases from V and 6 bases from J, with 8 bases in between. The CDR3 length is 12 residues. Germline lookup yields CDR1 MNHNS and CDR2 SASEGT. This clone showed up just a few times. What it recognizes is unknown.

Input material: naive CD4+ T cells from PBMCs. The sample's subset: CD45RA+ positively selected. This TCR came from a man aged 18 to 30 in good health. Some clones in this sample may be carry-over from other donors' samples. The chain joins TRBV6-1 to TRBJ1-5; no clear D gene. DNA for the CDR3: TGTGCCAGCAGTTCGGCGGGTCAGCCCCAGCATTTT. Translation: CASSSAGQPQHF.